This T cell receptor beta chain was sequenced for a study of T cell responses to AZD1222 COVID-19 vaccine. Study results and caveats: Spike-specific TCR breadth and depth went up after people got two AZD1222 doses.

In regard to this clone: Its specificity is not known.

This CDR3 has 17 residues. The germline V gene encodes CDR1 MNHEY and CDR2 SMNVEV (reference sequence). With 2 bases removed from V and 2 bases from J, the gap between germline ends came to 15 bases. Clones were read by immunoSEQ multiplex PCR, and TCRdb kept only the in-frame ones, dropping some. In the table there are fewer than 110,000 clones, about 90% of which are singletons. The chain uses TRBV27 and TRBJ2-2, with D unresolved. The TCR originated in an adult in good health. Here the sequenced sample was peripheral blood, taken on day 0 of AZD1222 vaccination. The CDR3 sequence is CASSLTDNYGNTGELFF. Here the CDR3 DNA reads TGTGCCAGCAGTTTAACCGACAACTACGGAAACACCGGGGAGCTGTTTTTT.